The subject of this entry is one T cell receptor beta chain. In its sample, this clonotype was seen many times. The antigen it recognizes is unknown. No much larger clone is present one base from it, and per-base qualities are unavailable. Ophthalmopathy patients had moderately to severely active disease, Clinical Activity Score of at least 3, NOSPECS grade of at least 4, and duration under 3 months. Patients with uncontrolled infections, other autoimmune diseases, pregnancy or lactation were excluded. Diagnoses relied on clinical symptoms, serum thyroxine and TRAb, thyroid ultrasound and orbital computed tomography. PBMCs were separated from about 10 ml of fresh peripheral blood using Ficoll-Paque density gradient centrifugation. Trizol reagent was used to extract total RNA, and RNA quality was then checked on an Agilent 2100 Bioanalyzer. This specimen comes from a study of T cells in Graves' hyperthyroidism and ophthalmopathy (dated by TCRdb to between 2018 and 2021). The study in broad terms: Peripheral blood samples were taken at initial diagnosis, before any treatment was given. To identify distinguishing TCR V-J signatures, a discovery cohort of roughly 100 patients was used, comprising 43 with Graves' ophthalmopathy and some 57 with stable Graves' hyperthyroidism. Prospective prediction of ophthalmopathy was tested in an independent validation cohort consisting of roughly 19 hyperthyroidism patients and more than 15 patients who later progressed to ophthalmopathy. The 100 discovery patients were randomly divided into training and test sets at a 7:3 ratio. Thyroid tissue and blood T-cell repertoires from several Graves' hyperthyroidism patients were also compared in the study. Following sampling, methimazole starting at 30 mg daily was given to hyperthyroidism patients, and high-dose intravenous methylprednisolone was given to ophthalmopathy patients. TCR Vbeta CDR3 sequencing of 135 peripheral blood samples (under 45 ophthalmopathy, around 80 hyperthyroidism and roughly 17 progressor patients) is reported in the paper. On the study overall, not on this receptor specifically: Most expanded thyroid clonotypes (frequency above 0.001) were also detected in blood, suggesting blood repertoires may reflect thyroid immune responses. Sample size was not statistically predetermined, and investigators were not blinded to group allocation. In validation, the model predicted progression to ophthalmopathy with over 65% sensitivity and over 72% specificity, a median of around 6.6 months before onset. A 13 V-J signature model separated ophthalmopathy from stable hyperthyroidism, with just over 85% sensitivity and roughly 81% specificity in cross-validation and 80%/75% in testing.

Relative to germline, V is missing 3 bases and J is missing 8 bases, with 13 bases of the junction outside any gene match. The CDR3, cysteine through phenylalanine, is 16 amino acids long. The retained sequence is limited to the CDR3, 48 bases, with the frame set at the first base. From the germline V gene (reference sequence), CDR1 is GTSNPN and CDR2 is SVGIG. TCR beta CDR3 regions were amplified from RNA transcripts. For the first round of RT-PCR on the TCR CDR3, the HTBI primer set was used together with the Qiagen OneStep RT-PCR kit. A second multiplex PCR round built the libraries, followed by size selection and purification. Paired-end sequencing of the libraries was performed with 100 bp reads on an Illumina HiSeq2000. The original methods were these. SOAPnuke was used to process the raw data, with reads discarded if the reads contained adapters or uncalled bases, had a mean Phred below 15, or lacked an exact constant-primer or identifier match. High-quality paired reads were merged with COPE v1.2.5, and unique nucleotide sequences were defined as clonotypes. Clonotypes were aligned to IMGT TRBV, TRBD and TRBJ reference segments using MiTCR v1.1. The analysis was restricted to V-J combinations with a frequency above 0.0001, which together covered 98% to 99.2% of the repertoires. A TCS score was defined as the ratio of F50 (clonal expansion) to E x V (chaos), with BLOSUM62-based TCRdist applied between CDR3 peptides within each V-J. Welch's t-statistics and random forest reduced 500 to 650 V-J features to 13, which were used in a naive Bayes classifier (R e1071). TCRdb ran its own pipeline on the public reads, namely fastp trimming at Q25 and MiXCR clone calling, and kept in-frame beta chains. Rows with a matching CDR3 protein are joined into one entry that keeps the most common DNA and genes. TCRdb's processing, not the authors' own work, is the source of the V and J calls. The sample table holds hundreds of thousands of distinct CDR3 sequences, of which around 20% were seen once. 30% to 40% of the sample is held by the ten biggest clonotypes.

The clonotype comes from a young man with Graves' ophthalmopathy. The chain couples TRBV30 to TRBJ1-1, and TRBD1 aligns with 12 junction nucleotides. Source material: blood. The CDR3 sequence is CAWSDPGTGGMVEAFF. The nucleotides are TGTGCCTGGAGCGACCCCGGGACAGGGGGCATGGTAGAAGCTTTCTTT.